The 23 T cell receptor beta chains below come from one sample, sequenced in a study of blood T cell repertoires in COVID-19. TCRdb keeps only in-frame clones here, not all; method: immunoSEQ multiplex PCR. The sample yields about 230,000 clones, around 84% seen once. Material for sequencing was PBMCs or T cells enriched from blood (not recorded which). These receptors originate from a young man who had recovered from COVID-19.

The chain employs TRBV29-1 and TRBJ2-5, with D possibly matching TRBD1 (5 bases). Trimming removed 7 bases from V and 3 bases from J, with 15 bases in between. The germline CDR1 and CDR2 sequences are SQVTM and ANQGSEA. The length of the CDR3 is 13 residues. The CDR3 reads CSAKVDKEETQYF. The CDR3 DNA reads as TGCAGCGCCAAGGTGGACAAGGAAGAGACCCAGTACTTC.

The chain employs TRBV10-2 and TRBJ2-5; the D is unclear. Per germline, CDR1 WSHSY and CDR2 SAAADI. V was shortened by 6 bases and J by 1 base, with 9 bases between the two germline ends. The CDR3 sequence is 13 residues long. The CDR3 DNA is TGCGCCAGCAGGCTAAGTGCCCAAGAGACCCAGTACTTC. Protein sequence: CASRLSAQETQYF.

The chain couples TRBV7-6 to TRBJ1-1; the D is unclear. Trimming pared 1 base from V and 3 bases from J, leaving 9 bases between. The CDR3 has 14 residues. Germline lookup yields CDR1 SGHVS and CDR2 FNYEAQ. CDR3 bases: TGTGCCAGCAGCTTAGGAGGTCGGGACACTGAAGCTTTCTTT. Its translation: CASSLGGRDTEAFF.

The J gene is TRBJ2-1, the V gene TRBV6-5; D unresolved. This CDR3 is 12 amino acids long. CDR1 and CDR2 from the germline V gene are MNHEY and SVGAGI. V was pared by 2 bases and J by 9 bases, with 8 bases between. CDR3 bases: TGTGCCAGCAGTTACCCCGCCGGTGAGCAGTTCTTC. It is translated as CASSYPAGEQFF.

The rearrangement links TRBV10-2 to TRBJ1-1; D is perhaps TRBD1 (5 bases). The CDR3 sequence is 14 residues long. V lost 3 bases and J 4 bases, leaving 12 bases between the germline ends. Germline-derived CDR1 and CDR2 are WSHSY and SAAADI. CDR3 sequence reads: CASSDPGMGTEAFF. The CDR3 bases are TGCGCCAGCAGTGATCCAGGGATGGGCACTGAAGCTTTCTTT.

The chain combines TRBV2 with TRBJ2-6, with D maybe TRBD1 (5 bases). CDR1 SNHLY and CDR2 FYNNEI come from the germline V gene. V was trimmed by 11 bases and J by 1 base, leaving 21 bases between them. The CDR3 has 17 residues. CDR3 loop: CAGSVGAPLSGANVLTF. The CDR3 coding sequence is TGTGCCGGATCGGTTGGGGCTCCCCTTTCTGGGGCCAACGTCCTGACTTTC.

This sequence joins TRBV19 and TRBJ2-7; D is ambiguous. The germline V and J ends were trimmed by 1 base and 0 bases, with 7 bases remaining between them. The CDR3 loop spans 14 amino acids. Per germline, CDR1 LNHDA and CDR2 SQIVND (reference sequence). CDR3 amino acids: CASSIAGNSYEQYF. DNA of the CDR3: TGTGCCAGTAGTATAGCTGGCAACTCCTACGAGCAGTACTTC.

The J gene is TRBJ1-1, the V gene TRBV18; a weak D match, TRBD1 (5 bases). This CDR3 contains 15 residues. V was shortened by 3 bases and J by 4 bases, with 15 bases between the two germline ends. CDR1 and CDR2 (germline): KGHSH, LQKENI. CDR3 sequence reads: CASSPAAGVGTEAFF. In DNA, the CDR3 is TGTGCCAGCTCACCGGCCGCGGGGGTTGGCACTGAAGCTTTCTTT.

The chain carries TRBV10-3 and TRBJ2-2, with 7 nucleotides matching TRBD1. The V gene end was trimmed by 11 bases and the J gene end by 8 bases; junction bases not matched to a gene: 20. The CDR3 has 16 residues. The germline gives CDR1 ENHRY, CDR2 SYGVKD. The CDR3 loop reads CASTSRDSESGGELFF. The DNA for the CDR3 is TGTGCCTCGACCTCCCGGGACAGCGAATCGGGGGGGGAGCTGTTTTTT.

This chain joins TRBV15 and TRBJ2-1; TRBD2 is a possible D gene (5 bases). Germline assignment: CDR1 LNHNV and CDR2 YYDKDF (reference sequence). The CDR3 has 13 residues. Trimming removed 4 bases from V and 3 bases from J, with 7 bases in between. CDR3 region: CATSKGSYNEQFF. Here the CDR3 DNA reads TGTGCCACCAGCAAAGGGAGCTACAATGAGCAGTTCTTC.

J is TRBJ2-7 and V is TRBV6-5, with D perhaps TRBD2 (5 bases). The ends were cut back, 3 bases at V and 2 bases at J, with 14 bases in the middle. Germline V CDR1 and CDR2: MNHEY, SVGAGI. This CDR3 is 15 amino acids long. The CDR3 spells CASSYGVIGTYEQYF. In DNA, the CDR3 is TGTGCCAGCAGTTATGGGGTCATCGGGACCTACGAGCAGTACTTC.

This chain links TRBV5-3 with TRBJ2-5; TRBD2 aligns across 9 bases. TRBV5-3 is sorted into the ORF group, with uncertain function. The CDR3 is made up of 14 amino acids. V lost 4 bases and J lost 6; bases outside the gene matches: 7. This CDR3 is CARSLSGLAKTQYF. The CDR3 DNA reads as TGTGCCAGAAGCCTATCGGGACTAGCCAAGACCCAGTACTTC.

The chain recombines TRBV28 with TRBJ2-1; possibly TRBD2 for D (5 bases). The CDR3 extends over 14 amino acids. V lost 4 bases and J lost 11, with 18 bases in between. CDR1 is MDHEN and CDR2 is SYDVKM in the germline V gene. The CDR3 DNA is TGTGCCAGCAGTTCCTCTTTGGGCTACGGGAAGCAGTTCTTC. Amino acid sequence: CASSSSLGYGKQFF. The entire variable domain, with the rest obtained from reference TRBV28 and TRBJ2-1, is as follows: DVKVTQSSRYLVKRTGEKVFLECVQDMDHENMFWYRQDPGLGLRLIYFSYDVKMKEKGDIPEGYSVSREKKERFSLILESASTNQTSMYLCASSSSLGYGKQFFGPGTRLTVL.

There are a few counts of this clone. This chain links TRBV7-8 with TRBJ2-1; 9 nucleotides agree with TRBD1. CDR1 SGHVS and CDR2 FQNEAQ come from the germline V gene. The CDR3 extends over 16 amino acids. V lost 5 bases to trimming and J lost 7 bases; unmatched junction nucleotides: 12. The CDR3: CASSRRRTGAENEQFF. CDR3 in DNA: TGTGCCAGCAGCCGGAGAAGGACAGGGGCGGAAAATGAGCAGTTCTTC.

The chain joins TRBV5-1 to TRBJ2-2; 7 bases agree with TRBD1. Germline V gene sequence: CDR1 SGHRS, CDR2 YFSETQ. The V segment lost 0 bases and the J segment 4 bases; nucleotides outside the gene matches: 9. This CDR3 region has 17 residues. CDR3 nucleotides: TGCGCCAGCAGCTTGGGCCCAGGGGGAAGGTTCACCGGGGAGCTGTTTTTT. This translates into CASSLGPGGRFTGELFF.

The V and J genes are TRBV5-1 and TRBJ2-1; 10 nucleotides align to TRBD2. With 4 bases clipped from V and 0 bases from J, the junction kept 7 bases outside the gene matches. The length of the CDR3 is 17 residues. Germline CDR1 reads SGHRS; CDR2 reads YFSETQ. The CDR3 DNA follows: TGCGCCAGCAGCCAGGGGACTAGCGCCCGCTCCTACAATGAGCAGTTCTTC. The encoded protein is CASSQGTSARSYNEQFF. The whole variable domain, filled in from reference TRBV5-1 and TRBJ2-1, reads KAGVTQTPRYLIKTRGQQVTLSCSPISGHRSVSWYQQTPGQGLQFLFEYFSETQRNKGNFPGRFSGRQFSNSRSEMNVSTLELGDSALYLCASSQGTSARSYNEQFFGPGTRLTVL.

V gene TRBV13 combines with J gene TRBJ2-1; weak D call: TRBD2 (6 bases). Trimming stripped 5 bases from V and 7 bases from J, with 18 bases between. Germline CDR1 PRHDT, CDR2 FYEKMQ (reference sequence). This CDR3 contains 15 residues. The CDR3 DNA is TGTGCCAGCAGCCAGACGTCCCGGGACTTGAATGAGCAGTTCTTC. As protein: CASSQTSRDLNEQFF.

The chain uses TRBV30 and TRBJ1-1; unclear D gene. V gave up 0 bases and J gave up 7 bases, with 12 bases separating them. This CDR3 is built from 13 residues. Germline-derived CDR1 and CDR2 are GTSNPN and SVGIG (reference sequence). This CDR3 is CAWSVNSPYEAFF. As DNA, the CDR3 is TGTGCCTGGAGTGTAAACAGCCCCTATGAAGCTTTCTTT.

V gene TRBV5-8 combines with J gene TRBJ1-5, with D maybe TRBD1 (5 bases). Trimming pared 2 bases from V and 7 bases from J, leaving 10 bases between. Germline V lookup: CDR1 SGHTS, CDR2 YDEGEE. The CDR3 is 13 amino acids. The CDR3 coding sequence is TGTGCCAGCAGCTTTTGGGGGGACCAGCCCCAGCATTTT. Translating it yields CASSFWGDQPQHF.

The chain has TRBV12-5 and TRBJ2-5, with TRBD2 identical over 13 bases. Germline V CDR1 and CDR2: LGHNT, FRNRAP. CDR3 length: 18 amino acids. V shed 10 bases and J 7 bases; nucleotides not matched to a gene: 21. Here the CDR3 reads CATTPGTSGTTLVGTQYF. The CDR3 DNA is TGTGCTACCACCCCAGGGACTAGCGGGACAACGCTCGTTGGGACCCAGTACTTC.

V gene TRBV10-2 combines with J gene TRBJ2-2, with D possibly being TRBD2 (5 bases). The CDR3 is 14 residues long. V shed 4 bases and J shed 0 bases, with 6 bases lying between them. The germline CDR1 and CDR2 sequences are WSHSY and SAAADI. The CDR3 loop is CASSAGTNTGELFF. Written as DNA, the CDR3 is TGCGCCAGCAGTGCCGGGACGAACACCGGGGAGCTGTTTTTT.

This rearrangement joins TRBV2 to TRBJ1-2; 7 positions match TRBD1. V gave up 11 bases and J gave up 4 bases; unmatched junction bases: 16. The CDR3 consists of 15 residues. Germline lookup yields CDR1 SNHLY and CDR2 FYNNEI. CDR3 DNA: TGTGCCGGAGGGGGGTGGTCCAACAGGGGCTATGGCTACACCTTC. Amino acids: CAGGGWSNRGYGYTF.

A note on this clone: Other nucleotide sequences in the sample specify the same CDR3. The V call is TRBV28, the J call TRBJ1-3, with unresolved D. CDR1 and CDR2 (germline): MDHEN, SYDVKM. V lost 2 bases to trimming and J lost 1 base, with 9 bases between them. This CDR3 contains 15 residues. The DNA for the CDR3 is TGTGCCAGCAGTTTAGGGTCGGGTTCTGGAAACACCATATATTTT. Translated, it gives CASSLGSGSGNTIYF.